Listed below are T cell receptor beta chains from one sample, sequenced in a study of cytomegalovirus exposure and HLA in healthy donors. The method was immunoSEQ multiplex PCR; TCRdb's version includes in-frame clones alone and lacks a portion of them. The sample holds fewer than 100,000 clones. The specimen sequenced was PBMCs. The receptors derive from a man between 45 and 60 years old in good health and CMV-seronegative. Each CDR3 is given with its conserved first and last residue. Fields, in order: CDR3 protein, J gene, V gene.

cdr3_aa: CASSLSRLRGSNQPQHF
j_call: TRBJ1-5
v_call: TRBV5-8

cdr3_aa: CASSLTNGGYGYTF
j_call: TRBJ1-2
v_call: TRBV18

cdr3_aa: CASSEASVSNQPQHF
j_call: TRBJ1-5
v_call: TRBV6-1

cdr3_aa: CASRPASGGGLSYEQYF
j_call: TRBJ2-7
v_call: TRBV28

cdr3_aa: CASSLSPGLTEAFF
j_call: TRBJ1-1
v_call: TRBV5-1

cdr3_aa: CASRGTAQETQYF
j_call: TRBJ2-5
v_call: TRBV19

cdr3_aa: CASSLLARRNEQFF
j_call: TRBJ2-1
v_call: TRBV7-2

cdr3_aa: CASSIGQSSTYEQYF
j_call: TRBJ2-7
v_call: TRBV19

cdr3_aa: CASTLYAGTDYNSPLHF
j_call: TRBJ1-6
v_call: TRBV28

cdr3_aa: CASSYGSEGGPIQYF
j_call: TRBJ2-4
v_call: TRBV6-5

cdr3_aa: CASSFIDAGELFF
j_call: TRBJ2-2
v_call: TRBV5-6

cdr3_aa: CASSHEGVRSNTEAFF
j_call: TRBJ1-1
v_call: TRBV9

cdr3_aa: CASSPADSGGGNEQFF
j_call: TRBJ2-1
v_call: TRBV28

cdr3_aa: CASSLNLWSPLHF
j_call: TRBJ1-6
v_call: TRBV7-2

cdr3_aa: CASSHGTGVYGYTF
j_call: TRBJ1-2
v_call: TRBV7-2

cdr3_aa: CASTPDPAGYEQYF
j_call: TRBJ2-7
v_call: TRBV28

cdr3_aa: CASSGGQPYGYTF
j_call: TRBJ1-2
v_call: TRBV6-4

cdr3_aa: CASSYSGGSNEQFF
j_call: TRBJ2-1
v_call: TRBV6-6

cdr3_aa: CASSQEDRVAEAFF
j_call: TRBJ1-1
v_call: TRBV4-3

cdr3_aa: CASSPQSQGVNYGYTF
j_call: TRBJ1-2
v_call: TRBV18

cdr3_aa: CASLNGQGNTEAFF
j_call: TRBJ1-1
v_call: TRBV28

cdr3_aa: CAISGDRVNSPLHF
j_call: TRBJ1-6
v_call: TRBV10-3

cdr3_aa: CASSLGAGYEQYF
j_call: TRBJ2-7
v_call: TRBV5-6

cdr3_aa: CASSVGRGDRGYGYTF
j_call: TRBJ1-2
v_call: TRBV9

cdr3_aa: CASSPGIREKLFF
j_call: TRBJ1-4
v_call: TRBV28

cdr3_aa: CASRNSGTGNYGYTF
j_call: TRBJ1-2
v_call: TRBV6-6

cdr3_aa: CASSLTVGGTNYGYTF
j_call: TRBJ1-2
v_call: TRBV7-3

cdr3_aa: CATRGRAIRTGNEKLFF
j_call: TRBJ1-4
v_call: TRBV28

cdr3_aa: CAWGASGTSGTDTQYF
j_call: TRBJ2-3
v_call: TRBV30

cdr3_aa: CASSLLGREAYGYTF
j_call: TRBJ1-2
v_call: TRBV27

cdr3_aa: CASKPGTSGNTDTQYF
j_call: TRBJ2-3
v_call: TRBV2

cdr3_aa: CASGLGQTQYF
j_call: TRBJ2-5
v_call: TRBV12-5

cdr3_aa: CASSPWDSGLNTEAFF
j_call: TRBJ1-1
v_call: TRBV18

cdr3_aa: CAISEGGTYGYTF
j_call: TRBJ1-2
v_call: TRBV10-3

cdr3_aa: CASSLRAGNTGELFF
j_call: TRBJ2-2
v_call: TRBV7-3

cdr3_aa: CAISGKGDTSYEQYF
j_call: TRBJ2-7
v_call: TRBV10-3

cdr3_aa: CASIDRGDSPLHF
j_call: TRBJ1-6
v_call: TRBV28

cdr3_aa: CASRNSGTGNYGYTF
j_call: TRBJ1-2
v_call: TRBV6-5

cdr3_aa: CASSLQGYEQYF
j_call: TRBJ2-7
v_call: TRBV5-1

cdr3_aa: CASTPTPGQPSNYGYTF
j_call: TRBJ1-2
v_call: TRBV7-9

cdr3_aa: CASRQGQDDSPLHF
j_call: TRBJ1-6
v_call: TRBV6-6

cdr3_aa: CASSPGQGYEQYF
j_call: TRBJ2-7
v_call: TRBV9

cdr3_aa: CASSQFGQGIAKLFF
j_call: TRBJ1-4
v_call: TRBV4-3

cdr3_aa: CASSSRGNIREERNTIYF
j_call: TRBJ1-3
v_call: TRBV5-4

cdr3_aa: CASSSGTTYEQYF
j_call: TRBJ2-7
v_call: TRBV28

cdr3_aa: CSVVAGQHYEQYF
j_call: TRBJ2-7
v_call: TRBV29-1

cdr3_aa: CASSEKGDPDGTGPEAFF
j_call: TRBJ1-1
v_call: TRBV21-1

cdr3_aa: CASSLVAETYEQYF
j_call: TRBJ2-7
v_call: TRBV5-6

cdr3_aa: CASSFTGAEETQYF
j_call: TRBJ2-5
v_call: TRBV28